This record covers a single T cell receptor beta chain. No cognate antigen has been identified for it. There are no base qualities to consult, and no much larger clone falls within one base. These data belong to a study of healthy donors' naive CD4 and CD8 T cells (dated by TCRdb to 2013 to 2016). Study-wide context: The donors were selected to cover three age groups of six people each (20-25, 40-50 and 60-70 years), had a mean age of roughly 45, and were half female. For TCR alpha, a new primer set was designed to cover all functional IMGT alpha gene variants, and the remainder of the protocol was kept the same as the beta-chain workflow. To examine how TCR variation is linked to lineage commitment, the study sequenced rearranged TCR alpha and beta chains from naive CD4+ and CD8+ T cells. Peripheral blood mononuclear cells were collected from under 20 healthy, unrelated individuals. Donors were HLA-typed by sequencing at HLA-A, -B, -C, -DRB1, -DQB1 and -DPB1 using the SBTexcellerator protocol, an ABI3130xl analyzer and SBTengine software.

The investigation overall reported the following: Alpha and beta chains were sequenced in bulk and could not be paired, so combined chain effects were not evaluated. Naive CD4+ and CD8+ cells reportedly showed biased usage of most V and J gene segments, and this bias was consistent across donors and independent of HLA genotype. Taken together, V genes, J genes and CDR3 charge appeared to account for around an eighth of the variance in CD4/CD8 propensity, acting in a largely additive way. Possible repertoire bias from homeostatic proliferation of naive T cells was not directly addressed. In both chains, CD4+ lineage was associated with a positively charged CDR3, and CD8+ lineage was associated with a negatively charged CDR3.

Cells with a CD4+CD8-CD45RO-CD45RA+ profile were isolated by FACS and defined as naive CD4+ T cells, and those with a CD8+CD4-CD45RA+CD27bright profile were defined as naive CD8+ T cells. Antibodies against CD4 (RPA-T4), CD8 (SK1), CD27 (O323), CD45RA (HI100) and CD45RO (UCHL1) were used for sorting. Data came from a 454 GS FLX Titanium. A previously published linear amplification protocol was used to build the TCR libraries, starting from approximately 500 ng of total RNA. Sequencing was performed on the Roche/454 Genome Sequencer with Titanium chemistry. The original methods were these. A total of approximately 78,000 rearranged TCR alpha transcripts were sequenced from several of the healthy donors. Duplicate transcripts were removed, and each unique TCR clonotype was defined by its CDR3 junction following IMGT nomenclature. In R 2.13.0, logistic regression modeled CD4 versus CD8 status on V and J genes, adjusting for donor effects, with Bonferroni correction for multiple testing. The public reads were run again by TCRdb, first through fastp at Q25 and then through MiXCR, and only productive beta chains were kept. Identical CDR3 proteins give one entry, which carries the most common genes and DNA. Clone size and V and J calls follow TCRdb, not the original study. The sample table shows roughly 200,000 distinct CDR3 sequences, and around three quarters are seen once. Of the sample, about 2.4% falls within the top ten clones.

V was cut back by 3 bases and J by 1 base, leaving a gap of 31 bases between them. The CDR3 covers 21 residues, taking in both the cysteine and the phenylalanine. Only the CDR3 portion is preserved as DNA: 63 bases, with reading frame beginning at the first base. The germline V gene (reference sequence) yields GTSNPN for CDR1 and SVGIG for CDR2. Specimen: naive CD4+ and CD8+ T cells sorted from blood, pooled from several donors. The cell subset or site label here, explained by the study, means: FACS-sorted naive CD4+ (CD45RO-CD45RA+) and naive CD8+ (CD45RA+CD27bright) T cells. The source of this sequence is a pool of human donors in good health; the sample pools cells from several healthy donors. The chain was built from TRBV30 and TRBJ1-5; a tentative D call is TRBD1 (5 bases match). The CDR3 is CAWSLNLRDPGTEWSNQPQHF. The sequenced DNA is TGTGCCTGGAGCCTAAACCTCCGGGACCCAGGCACCGAGTGGAGCAATCAGCCCCAGCATTTT.